A selection of T cell receptor beta chains follows, all from one sample in a study of beta chain features in type 1 diabetes. Clones were sequenced by immunoSEQ multiplex PCR, and TCRdb holds only the in-frame ones, with some missing. The sample carries 300,000 or so clones, about 13% recorded once. Input material: naive CD4+ T cells from blood. The receptors were gathered from a young woman with type 1 diabetes. CDR3s include the opening cysteine and the closing phenylalanine or tryptophan. The D gene is left open where the match is weak. Clone size is shown for a subset of rows, as once, few, many or a class of expanded clone.

DNA: TGTGCCAGCAGTTCCCCTGGACTGCCTCATGAGCAGTTCTTC
CDR3: CASSSPGLPHEQFF
length: 14
D: .
V: TRBV27
size: few
J: TRBJ2-1

DNA: TGTGCCAGCAGTTTATCGAAAGCGGGAGTGTACGAGCAGTACTTC
CDR3: CASSLSKAGVYEQYF
length: 15
D: TRBD2
V: TRBV28
size: few
J: TRBJ2-7

DNA: TGTGCCAGCAGCCCCCGACTAGCAGCAGATACGCAGTATTTT
CDR3: CASSPRLAADTQYF
length: 14
D: TRBD2
V: TRBV7-2
size: few
J: TRBJ2-3

DNA: TGTGCCAGCAGCCGGACAGGCGTAGGCAATCAGCCCCAGCATTTT
CDR3: CASSRTGVGNQPQHF
length: 15
D: TRBD1
V: TRBV9
size: few
J: TRBJ1-5

DNA: TGTGCCAGCAGTTTGGGACAGGGGACTGTTCTCTTCTACAATGAGCAGTTCTTC
CDR3: CASSLGQGTVLFYNEQFF
length: 18
D: TRBD1
V: TRBV28
size: .
J: TRBJ2-1

DNA: TGTGCCAGCAGCTCCAGGGCCTCCTACGAGCAGTACTTC
CDR3: CASSSRASYEQYF
length: 13
D: .
V: TRBV7-8
size: few
J: TRBJ2-7

DNA: TGTGCCTGGAGCACACCCAACCACCTCTCTGGCTACACCTTC
CDR3: CAWSTPNHLSGYTF
length: 14
D: .
V: TRBV30
size: few
J: TRBJ1-2

DNA: TGTGCCAGCTCACCACCTTATGTCCAAGAGACCCAGTACTTC
CDR3: CASSPPYVQETQYF
length: 14
D: .
V: TRBV18
size: .
J: TRBJ2-5

DNA: TGTGCCAGTAGTCCCCGACAGGAATATAACTATGGCTACACCTTC
CDR3: CASSPRQEYNYGYTF
length: 15
D: .
V: TRBV19
size: .
J: TRBJ1-2

DNA: TGTGCCAGCTCACCACCGAGCGGGAATCAGCCCCAGCATTTT
CDR3: CASSPPSGNQPQHF
length: 14
D: .
V: TRBV18
size: few
J: TRBJ1-5

DNA: TGTGCCAGCAGCCCAAACCCCGGGACTAGCGGTCGCCGGCCCTACGAGCAGTACTTC
CDR3: CASSPNPGTSGRRPYEQYF
length: 19
D: TRBD2
V: TRBV7-9
size: few
J: TRBJ2-7

DNA: TGTGCCAGCAGCTTCGAGGGTCTTGGCTACACCTTC
CDR3: CASSFEGLGYTF
length: 12
D: .
V: TRBV7-2
size: .
J: TRBJ1-2

DNA: TGTGCCAGTAGTATCAGTACTAACTATGGCTACACCTTC
CDR3: CASSISTNYGYTF
length: 13
D: .
V: TRBV19
size: .
J: TRBJ1-2

DNA: TGTGCCAGTAACCCCGACAGGGGGCCCAATCAGCCCCAGCATTTT
CDR3: CASNPDRGPNQPQHF
length: 15
D: TRBD1
V: TRBV19
size: few
J: TRBJ1-5

DNA: TGTGCCAGCAGCTCCCTAGCGGGAGACTCCTACAATGAGCAGTTCTTC
CDR3: CASSSLAGDSYNEQFF
length: 16
D: TRBD2
V: TRBV11-3
size: few
J: TRBJ2-1

DNA: TGTGCCAGCTCACCTGGGGACAGAGCTAACTATGGCTACACCTTC
CDR3: CASSPGDRANYGYTF
length: 15
D: TRBD1
V: TRBV18
size: few
J: TRBJ1-2

DNA: TGTGCCAGTAGTATAGATCTCCCCACACCGCAGTTCTTC
CDR3: CASSIDLPTPQFF
length: 13
D: .
V: TRBV19
size: .
J: TRBJ2-1

DNA: TGTGCCAGCAGCTCCCGACTTGCGGGGAAGTATTTT
CDR3: CASSSRLAGKYF
length: 12
D: .
V: TRBV7-2
size: few
J: TRBJ2-3

DNA: TGCGCCAGCAGCCCCTCCCCAGGGAGCAATCAGCCCCAGCATTTT
CDR3: CASSPSPGSNQPQHF
length: 15
D: .
V: TRBV5-1
size: .
J: TRBJ1-5

DNA: TGTGCCTGGAGTGGACAGGGGGCCCACGAGCAGTACTTC
CDR3: CAWSGQGAHEQYF
length: 13
D: TRBD1
V: TRBV30
size: .
J: TRBJ2-7

DNA: TGTGCCGGTCCCAGGGGCAAAGAGACCCAGTACTTC
CDR3: CAGPRGKETQYF
length: 12
D: .
V: TRBV21-1
size: .
J: TRBJ2-5

DNA: TGTGCCTGGAGACTGGACAGCTACACCGGGGAGCTGTTTTTT
CDR3: CAWRLDSYTGELFF
length: 14
D: .
V: TRBV30
size: few
J: TRBJ2-2

DNA: TGTGCCAGCACTGGACAGGGGGCGTGGGGCAATCAGCCCCAGCATTTT
CDR3: CASTGQGAWGNQPQHF
length: 16
D: TRBD1
V: TRBV28
size: .
J: TRBJ1-5